Below are 17 T cell receptor beta chains sequenced from a single sample in a study of T-cell memory formation after mild COVID-19. Each CDR3 protein is one row after TCRdb ran MiXCR on the 5' RACE reads. The table lists around 310,000 distinct CDR3 sequences, 14% of them singletons, with around 20% in the top ten. Sequenced input: PBMCs or a T cell subset sorted from them (not recorded which). These receptor sequences come from a man aged 18 to 29 who had mild COVID-19 (a few samples of this study predate the infection). Cell type and time point are not known.

This clonotype appeared a few times. The genes are TRBV20-1 and TRBJ2-3, with 8 positions matching TRBD1. Looked up from germline, CDR1 is DFQATT and CDR2 is SNEGSKA (reference sequence). After removal of 6 bases from V and 3 bases from J, the junction contained 5 bases not matched to a gene. The CDR3 is 13 amino acids. The CDR3 DNA reads as TGCAGTGCAGGAGGACAGGGAACAGATACGCAGTATTTT. Translated: CSAGGQGTDTQYF.

The chain couples TRBV28 to TRBJ2-7; 9 bases are a match to TRBD2. The germline CDR1 and CDR2 sequences are MDHEN and SYDVKM. The V gene end was trimmed by 3 bases and the J gene end by 2 bases; junction bases not matched to a gene: 2. The length of the CDR3 is 14 residues. CDR3 amino acids: CASSFGGGAYEQYV. The CDR3 DNA is TGTGCCAGCAGTTTTGGCGGGGGGGCCTACGAGCAGTACGTC.

The CDR3 DNA reads as TGTGCCAGCAGTGATTATAGGACAGGGCACAAAGAGACCCAGTACTTC. This translates into CASSDYRTGHKETQYF. The rearrangement joins TRBV3-1 to TRBJ2-5; 8 positions agree with TRBD1. CDR3 length: 16 amino acids. Looked up from germline, CDR1 is LGHDT and CDR2 is YNNKEL (reference sequence). V lost 6 bases and J lost 3; bases outside the gene matches: 12.

This clonotype was seen a handful of times. This sequence joins TRBV28 and TRBJ2-1, with 8 positions matching TRBD1. This CDR3 is built from 15 residues. Germline loops: CDR1 MDHEN, CDR2 SYDVKM. V shed 1 base, J shed 6 bases, and the junction held 5 bases outside the gene matches. The CDR3 reads CASSLLGQDSNEQFF. CDR3 DNA sequence: TGTGCCAGCAGTTTATTGGGACAGGATAGCAATGAGCAGTTCTTC. Full variable domain (rest looked up from reference TRBV28 and TRBJ2-1): DVKVTQSSRYLVKRTGEKVFLECVQDMDHENMFWYRQDPGLGLRLIYFSYDVKMKEKGDIPEGYSVSREKKERFSLILESASTNQTSMYLCASSLLGQDSNEQFFGPGTRLTVL.

The chain combines TRBV20-1 with TRBJ2-1, with D possibly being TRBD1 (5 bases). Looked up from germline, CDR1 is DFQATT and CDR2 is SNEGSKA (reference sequence). The CDR3 loop spans 13 amino acids. V dropped 3 bases and J dropped 6 bases, with 12 bases sitting between them. Written as DNA, the CDR3 is TGCAGTGCTAGTGATCCAGGGCCCAATGAGCAGTTCTTC. Protein: CSASDPGPNEQFF.

This clonotype has ten or more counts. V is TRBV15 and J is TRBJ1-5; D is undetermined. V gave up 1 base and J gave up 6 bases, with 7 bases separating them. The CDR3 totals 13 residues. Looked up from germline, CDR1 is LNHNV and CDR2 is YYDKDF (reference sequence). The CDR3 region has the DNA TGTGCCACCAGCAGAGGGGTGGGTCAGCCCCAGCATTTT. This sequence encodes CATSRGVGQPQHF.

There are many counts of this clonotype. The chain couples TRBV20-1 to TRBJ2-5, with TRBD1 matching 9 bases. CDR3 length: 14 residues. Germline V lookup: CDR1 DFQATT, CDR2 SNEGSKA (reference sequence). Trimming at V came to 6 bases and at J to 5 bases, leaving 10 bases not matched to a gene. CDR3 amino acids: CSAPSPGTGETQYF. CDR3 nucleotide sequence: TGCAGTGCACCAAGCCCAGGGACAGGGGAGACCCAGTACTTC.

This chain joins TRBV19 and TRBJ2-3; D ambiguous. This CDR3 has 13 amino acids. V lost 10 bases, J lost 0 bases, and 11 bases lay in between. Germline V CDR1 and CDR2: LNHDA, SQIVND (reference sequence). The CDR3 loop is CATRTASTDTQYF. The CDR3 DNA reads as TGTGCCACCAGGACGGCGAGCACAGATACGCAGTATTTT.

The gene calls are TRBV18 and TRBJ1-5; 11 bases are a match to TRBD1. V lost 8 bases to trimming and J lost 9 bases; unmatched junction nucleotides: 15. This CDR3 is 16 amino acids long. Germline CDR1 reads KGHSH; CDR2 reads LQKENI. In DNA, the CDR3 is TGTGCCAGCACGGACGGGGGACAGGGGGTTTCGGCGCCCCAGCATTTT. This translates into CASTDGGQGVSAPQHF.

This clonotype appeared a few times. The chain has TRBV4-2 and TRBJ2-4, with no clear D. Trimming took off 4 bases at V and 1 base at J, with 14 bases between the two ends. Germline CDR1 and CDR2: LGHNA and YNFKEQ. This CDR3 has 16 amino acids. CDR3 DNA sequence: TGTGCCAGCAGCCGAGAAAATAGGGCGGCCAAAAACATTCAGTACTTC. Translation: CASSRENRAAKNIQYF.

This clonotype was seen once. CDR3 region: CASRPSQGVGQETQYF. Written as DNA, the CDR3 is TGTGCCAGCAGGCCGTCGCAGGGGGTGGGCCAAGAGACCCAGTACTTC. The V gene is TRBV12-3 or TRBV12-4, the J gene TRBJ2-5; 7 bases agree with TRBD1. The junction had 11 bases not matched to a gene; V was cut back by 6 bases and J by 1 base. The CDR3 runs 16 residues.

This clonotype has just a few counts. J is TRBJ2-3 and V is TRBV28, with TRBD1 identical over 9 bases. CDR3 length: 17 amino acids. From germline, CDR1 is MDHEN and CDR2 SYDVKM. V lost 5 bases, J lost 4 bases, and 13 bases stayed unmatched. Here the CDR3 DNA reads TGTGCCAGCAGTATTGGGACAGGGACAACAAGACCAGATACGCAGTATTTT. Translating it yields CASSIGTGTTRPDTQYF.

The V and J genes are TRBV4-3 and TRBJ2-4; TRBD1 agrees at 9 bases. CDR1 and CDR2 from the germline V gene are LGHNA and YSLEER. Trimming took 1 base from V and 10 from J; bases not matched to a gene: 14. The CDR3 sequence is 17 residues long. The CDR3 protein is CASSQVANRGQATIQYF. In nucleotides, the CDR3 is TGCGCCAGCAGCCAAGTTGCGAACAGGGGGCAAGCCACAATTCAGTACTTC.

This chain uses TRBV18 with TRBJ2-7; D unclear. Trimming removed 4 bases at V and 3 bases at J, with 13 bases between. The length of the CDR3 is 14 residues. From germline, CDR1 is KGHSH and CDR2 LQKENI. CDR3 coding DNA: TGTGCCAGCTCACGACGAAAGACCCTCTACGAGCAGTACGTC. It is translated as CASSRRKTLYEQYV.

At least ten counts were recorded for this clonotype. The CDR3 DNA is TGTGCCAGCAGTTACGCGTGGGGGACAGGGAACGAGCAGTACTTC. Amino acid sequence: CASSYAWGTGNEQYF. This chain connects TRBV6-5 to TRBJ2-7; the match to TRBD1 covers 9 bases. The CDR3 totals 15 residues. J was trimmed by 5 bases and V by 2 bases; bases with no gene match: 7. Germline V lookup: CDR1 MNHEY, CDR2 SVGAGI.

This clonotype has a handful of counts. This chain links TRBV15 with TRBJ1-2; D is undetermined. Germline V gene sequence: CDR1 LNHNV, CDR2 YYDKDF (reference sequence). The ends were cut back, 1 base at V and 7 bases at J, with 16 bases in the middle. The CDR3 length is 15 residues. CDR3 sequence: CATSRVNSVHFGYTF. The CDR3 DNA is TGTGCCACCAGCAGAGTTAACAGCGTTCACTTTGGCTACACCTTC.

This clonotype was recorded once. The chain uses TRBV28 and TRBJ1-5; no firm D call. V lost 6 bases and J lost 0, with 3 bases in between. Germline values: CDR1 MDHEN, CDR2 SYDVKM. The CDR3 spans 12 residues. CDR3 in DNA: TGTGCCAGCAGCCATAGCAATCAGCCCCAGCATTTT. Its protein is CASSHSNQPQHF.